This TCR beta chain was captured in a study of identical twins. Study-level findings and limits: Within cord blood, abundant beta clonotypes carried fewer insertions, but memory repertoires showed no such trend.

Every one of the donors was a healthy Caucasian. TCRdb reprocessed the 5' RACE reads via MiXCR and lists one record per CDR3 protein. The sample lists fewer than 550,000 distinct CDR3 sequences; around 15% were seen once. The germline V gene encodes CDR1 SGDLS and CDR2 YYNGEE. There are 15 residues in the CDR3. V lost 6 bases and J 1 base, leaving 13 bases between the germline ends. As for this clonotype: Its antigen remains unidentified.

The same data also contributed to another study, on yellow fever vaccine responses in identical twins.

What was sequenced was CD4+ T cells sorted from blood. The rearrangement links TRBV9 to TRBJ2-2, with no clear D. The sequence was obtained from a woman under 30 in good health. The CDR3 DNA is TGTGCCAGCAACTTTCTTGGTGAGAACACCGGGGAGCTGTTTTTT. Its translation: CASNFLGENTGELFF.